These 7 T cell receptor beta chains were sequenced from one sample in a study of blood T cells in healthy people across ages. Primed by a sample-barcoded 5' primer and a J-beta primer mix, a second PCR proceeded for roughly 6 to 12 cycles. TCRdb re-called the 5' RACE reads with MiXCR, one entry per CDR3 protein. The sample lists approximately 800,000 distinct CDR3 sequences, about 47% occurring once. Sequenced: blood. The source is a man older than 75 in good health.

J is TRBJ2-7 and V is TRBV2; D might be TRBD1 or TRBD2, each matching 5 bases. In germline, CDR1 is SNHLY, CDR2 FYNNEI. Between the trimmed V and J ends, which lost 6 bases and 0 bases, there was a span of 12 bases. The CDR3 extends over 14 amino acids. CDR3 nucleotide sequence: TGTGCCAGCAGGAAGGGGACGGCCTCCTACGAGCAGTACTTC. It specifies CASRKGTASYEQYF.

A remark on this clonotype: One end of the junction fails to match germline, which may point to a read error. The chain links TRBV6-2 or TRBV6-3 to TRBJ2-7, with D maybe TRBD2 (5 bases). In germline, CDR1 is MNHEY, CDR2 SVGEGT. The CDR3 covers 13 residues. The DNA of the CDR3 is TGTGTCAGCAGTTCTGGAGGCCGCTACGAGCAGTACTTC. This sequence encodes CVSSSGGRYEQYF.

The chain couples TRBV7-6 to TRBJ2-5; 9 bases match TRBD1. The end of the DNA is better explained by TRBJ2-7, so the J call may be wrong. This CDR3 comprises 15 residues. From germline, CDR1 is SGHVS and CDR2 FNYEAQ. CDR3 residues: CASSLRRTGVNEQYF. CDR3 DNA sequence: TGTGCCAGCAGCCTAAGAAGGACAGGGGTTAACGAGCAGTACTTC.

This clonotype was recorded once. This rearrangement joins TRBV2 to TRBJ2-7; no clear D. Germline loops: CDR1 SNHLY, CDR2 FYNNEI. This CDR3 has 12 residues. V dropped 7 bases and J dropped 4 bases, with 11 bases sitting between them. The CDR3 is CASKVWGYEQYF. The CDR3 DNA reads TGTGCCAGCAAGGTGTGGGGTTACGAGCAGTACTTC. Supplemented by reference TRBV2 and TRBJ2-7, the full variable domain reads EPEVTQTPSHQVTQMGQEVILRCVPISNHLYFYWYRQILGQKVEFLVSFYNNEISEKSEIFDDQFSVERPDGSNFTLKIRSTKLEDSAMYFCASKVWGYEQYFGPGTRLTVT.

This clonotype was recorded at least ten times. This chain links TRBV28 with TRBJ2-1; D remains ambiguous. The CDR3 spans 14 residues. Germline V CDR1 and CDR2: MDHEN, SYDVKM. V lost 6 bases to trimming and J lost 0 bases, with 9 bases between them. CDR3 nucleotides: TGTGCCAGCAGGATGACGAGCTCCTACAATGAGCAGTTCTTC. Translating it yields CASRMTSSYNEQFF.

The V and J genes are TRBV7-2 and TRBJ1-5; the D gene is possibly TRBD1 (6 bases). From germline, CDR1 is SGHTA and CDR2 FQGNSA. The CDR3 is 15 residues long. V lost 1 base and J lost 4, with 11 bases in between. The CDR3 DNA follows: TGTGCCAGCAGCTTAGGGGGGGCTAAGAATCAGCCCCAGCATTTT. Amino acid sequence: CASSLGGAKNQPQHF.

V and J are TRBV27 and TRBJ2-2, with 7 bases aligning to TRBD2. Germline assignment: CDR1 MNHEY and CDR2 SMNVEV (reference sequence). The CDR3 sequence is 13 residues long. The trim removed 11 bases at V and 5 bases at J, leaving 8 bases unmatched. The DNA of the CDR3 is TGTGCCTGCGGGGGAGTCGGGACCGGGGAGCTGTTTTTT. This sequence encodes CACGGVGTGELFF.